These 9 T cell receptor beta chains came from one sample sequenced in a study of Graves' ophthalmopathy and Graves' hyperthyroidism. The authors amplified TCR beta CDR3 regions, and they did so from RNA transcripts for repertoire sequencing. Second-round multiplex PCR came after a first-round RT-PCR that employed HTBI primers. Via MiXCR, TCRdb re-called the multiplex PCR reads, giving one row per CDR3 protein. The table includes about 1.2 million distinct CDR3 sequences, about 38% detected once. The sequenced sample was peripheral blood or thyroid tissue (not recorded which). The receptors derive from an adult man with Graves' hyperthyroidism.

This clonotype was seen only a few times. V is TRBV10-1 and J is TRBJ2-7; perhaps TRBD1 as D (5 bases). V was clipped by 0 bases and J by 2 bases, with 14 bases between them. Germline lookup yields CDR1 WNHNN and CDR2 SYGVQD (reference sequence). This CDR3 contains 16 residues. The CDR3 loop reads CASSESSPKTAYEQYF. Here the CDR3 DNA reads TGCGCCAGCAGTGAGTCGTCCCCAAAGACAGCCTACGAGCAGTACTTC.

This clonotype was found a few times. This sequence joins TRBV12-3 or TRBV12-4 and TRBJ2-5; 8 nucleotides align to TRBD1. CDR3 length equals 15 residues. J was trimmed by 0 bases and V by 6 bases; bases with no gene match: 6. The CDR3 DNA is TGTGCCAGCAGCTTTACAGGGGGAGACCAAGAGACCCAGTACTTC. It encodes CASSFTGGDQETQYF.

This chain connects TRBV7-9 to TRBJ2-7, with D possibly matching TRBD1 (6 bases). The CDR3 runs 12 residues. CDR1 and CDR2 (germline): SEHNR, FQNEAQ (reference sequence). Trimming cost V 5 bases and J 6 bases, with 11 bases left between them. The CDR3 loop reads CASSLGQFEQYF. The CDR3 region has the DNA TGTGCCAGCAGCCTAGGACAGTTCGAGCAGTACTTC.

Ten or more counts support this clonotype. CDR3 sequence: CASSQASSNSPLHF. CDR3 coding DNA: TGTGCCAGCAGCCAAGCCAGCTCGAATTCACCCCTCCACTTT. This rearrangement joins TRBV14 to TRBJ1-6; D not resolved. CDR1 SGHDN and CDR2 FVKESK come from the germline V gene. CDR3 length: 14 residues. Trimming cost V 1 base and J 7 bases, with 8 bases left between them.

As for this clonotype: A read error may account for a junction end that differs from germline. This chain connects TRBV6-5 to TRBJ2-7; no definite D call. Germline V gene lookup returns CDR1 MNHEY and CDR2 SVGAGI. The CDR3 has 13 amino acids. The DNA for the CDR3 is TGTGCCATCAGTAGGAGTGTGGCGTACGAGCAGTACTTC. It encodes CAISRSVAYEQYF.

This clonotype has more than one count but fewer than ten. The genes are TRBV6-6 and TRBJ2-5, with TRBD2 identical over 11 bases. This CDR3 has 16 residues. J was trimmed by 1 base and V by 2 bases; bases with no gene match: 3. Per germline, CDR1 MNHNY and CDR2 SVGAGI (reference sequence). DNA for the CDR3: TGTGCCAGCAGTTACGTTCTAGCGGGGGGCCAAGAGACCCAGTACTTC. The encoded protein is CASSYVLAGGQETQYF.

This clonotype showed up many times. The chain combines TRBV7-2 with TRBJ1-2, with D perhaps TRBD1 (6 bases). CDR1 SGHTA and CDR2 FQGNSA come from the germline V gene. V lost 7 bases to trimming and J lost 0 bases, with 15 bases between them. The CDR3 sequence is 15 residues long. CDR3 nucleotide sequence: TGTGCCAGCACCTCCCGGGGGGCGACTAACTATGGCTACACCTTC. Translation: CASTSRGATNYGYTF.

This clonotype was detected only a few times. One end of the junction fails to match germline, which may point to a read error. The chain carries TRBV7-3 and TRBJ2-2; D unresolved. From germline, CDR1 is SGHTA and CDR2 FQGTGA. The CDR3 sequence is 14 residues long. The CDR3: CASSQESGTGELFF. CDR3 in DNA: TGCGCCAGCAGCCAAGAGTCAGGAACCGGGGAGCTGTTTTTT. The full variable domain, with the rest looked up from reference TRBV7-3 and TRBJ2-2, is GAGVSQTPSNKVTEKGKYVELRCDPISGHTALYWYRQSLGQGPEFLIYFQGTGAADDSGLPNDRFFAVRPEGSVSTLKIQRTERGDSAVYLCASSQESGTGELFFGEGSRLTVL.

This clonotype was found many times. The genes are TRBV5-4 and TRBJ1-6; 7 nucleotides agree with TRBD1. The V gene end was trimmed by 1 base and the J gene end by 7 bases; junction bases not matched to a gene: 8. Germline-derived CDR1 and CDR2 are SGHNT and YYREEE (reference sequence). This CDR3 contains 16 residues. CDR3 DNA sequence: TGTGCCAGCAGCTTGAAGGGGGCGATTAGGAATTCACCCCTCCACTTT. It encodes CASSLKGAIRNSPLHF.